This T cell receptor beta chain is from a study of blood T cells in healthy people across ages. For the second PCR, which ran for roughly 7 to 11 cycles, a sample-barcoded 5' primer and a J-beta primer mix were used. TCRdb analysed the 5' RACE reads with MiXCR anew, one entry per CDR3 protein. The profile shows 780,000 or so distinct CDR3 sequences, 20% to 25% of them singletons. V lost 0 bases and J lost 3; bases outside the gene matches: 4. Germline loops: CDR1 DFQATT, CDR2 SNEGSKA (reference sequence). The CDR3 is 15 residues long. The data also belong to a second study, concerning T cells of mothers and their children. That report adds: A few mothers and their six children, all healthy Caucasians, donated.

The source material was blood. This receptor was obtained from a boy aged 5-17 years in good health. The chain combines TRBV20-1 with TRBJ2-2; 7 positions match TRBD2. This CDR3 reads CSARELSGDTGELFF. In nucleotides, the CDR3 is TGCAGTGCTAGAGAACTAAGCGGGGACACCGGGGAGCTGTTTTTT.